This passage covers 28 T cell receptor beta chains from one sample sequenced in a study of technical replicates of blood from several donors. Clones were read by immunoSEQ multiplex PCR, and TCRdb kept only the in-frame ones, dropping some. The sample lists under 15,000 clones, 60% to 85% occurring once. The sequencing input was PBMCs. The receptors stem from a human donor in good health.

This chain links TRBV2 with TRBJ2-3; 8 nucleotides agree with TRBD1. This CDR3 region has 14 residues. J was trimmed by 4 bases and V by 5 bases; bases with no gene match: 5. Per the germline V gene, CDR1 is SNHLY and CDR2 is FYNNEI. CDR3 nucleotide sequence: TGTGCCAGCAGTCTCTGGACAGGGCCAGATACGCAGTATTTT. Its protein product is CASSLWTGPDTQYF.

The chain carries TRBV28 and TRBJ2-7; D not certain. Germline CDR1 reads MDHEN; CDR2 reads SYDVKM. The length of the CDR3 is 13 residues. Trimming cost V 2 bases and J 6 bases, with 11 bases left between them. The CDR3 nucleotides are TGTGCCAGCAGTTTAGCCTCTAGAATCGAGCAGTACTTC. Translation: CASSLASRIEQYF.

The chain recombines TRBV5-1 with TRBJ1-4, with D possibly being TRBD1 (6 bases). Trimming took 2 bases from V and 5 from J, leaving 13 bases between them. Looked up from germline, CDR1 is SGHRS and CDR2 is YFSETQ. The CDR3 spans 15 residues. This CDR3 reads CASSFGQNNNEKLFF. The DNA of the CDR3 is TGCGCCAGCAGCTTTGGACAGAACAACAATGAAAAACTGTTTTTT.

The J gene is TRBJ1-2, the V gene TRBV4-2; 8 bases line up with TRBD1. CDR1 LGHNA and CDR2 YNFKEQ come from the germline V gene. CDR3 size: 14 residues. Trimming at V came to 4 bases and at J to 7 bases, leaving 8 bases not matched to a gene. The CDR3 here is CASSPPDRVSGYTF. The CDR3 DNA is TGTGCCAGCAGCCCCCCGGACAGGGTCTCTGGCTACACCTTC.

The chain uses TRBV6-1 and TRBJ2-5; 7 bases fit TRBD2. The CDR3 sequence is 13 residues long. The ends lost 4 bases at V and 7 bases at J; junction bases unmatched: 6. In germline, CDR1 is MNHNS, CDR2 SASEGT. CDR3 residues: CASSGGLVGTQYF. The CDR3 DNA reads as TGTGCCAGCAGTGGCGGACTAGTAGGGACCCAGTACTTC.

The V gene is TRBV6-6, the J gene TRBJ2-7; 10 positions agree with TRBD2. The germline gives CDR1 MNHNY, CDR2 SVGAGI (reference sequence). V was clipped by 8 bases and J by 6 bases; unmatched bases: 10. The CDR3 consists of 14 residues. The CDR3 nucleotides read TGTGCCAGCGGACATAGCGGGGGGCTCGGCGAGCAGTACTTC. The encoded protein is CASGHSGGLGEQYF.

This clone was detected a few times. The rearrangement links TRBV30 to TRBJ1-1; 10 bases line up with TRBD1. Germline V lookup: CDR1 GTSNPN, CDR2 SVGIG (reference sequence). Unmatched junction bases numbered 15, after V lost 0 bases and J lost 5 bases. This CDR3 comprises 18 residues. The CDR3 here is CAWSVGRGTGASRTEAFF. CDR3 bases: TGTGCCTGGAGTGTAGGACGCGGGACAGGGGCTTCTAGGACTGAAGCTTTCTTT.

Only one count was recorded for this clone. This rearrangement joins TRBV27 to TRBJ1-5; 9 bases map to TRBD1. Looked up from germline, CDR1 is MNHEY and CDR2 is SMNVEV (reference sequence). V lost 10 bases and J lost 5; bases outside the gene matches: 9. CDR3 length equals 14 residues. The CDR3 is CATRRGQGDQPQHF. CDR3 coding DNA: TGTGCCACCAGAAGGGGACAGGGAGATCAGCCCCAGCATTTT.

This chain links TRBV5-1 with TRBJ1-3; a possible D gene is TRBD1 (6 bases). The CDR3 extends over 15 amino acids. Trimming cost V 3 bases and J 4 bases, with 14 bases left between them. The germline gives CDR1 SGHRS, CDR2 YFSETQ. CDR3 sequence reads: CASSSGMGAGNTIYF. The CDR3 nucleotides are TGCGCCAGCAGCTCAGGGATGGGGGCCGGAAACACCATATATTTT.

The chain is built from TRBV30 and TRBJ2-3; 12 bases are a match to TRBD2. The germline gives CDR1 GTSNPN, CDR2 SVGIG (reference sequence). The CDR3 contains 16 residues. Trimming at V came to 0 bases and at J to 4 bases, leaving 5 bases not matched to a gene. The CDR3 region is CAWSVLAGGTPDTQYF. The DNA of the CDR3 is TGTGCCTGGAGTGTACTAGCGGGAGGAACGCCAGATACGCAGTATTTT.

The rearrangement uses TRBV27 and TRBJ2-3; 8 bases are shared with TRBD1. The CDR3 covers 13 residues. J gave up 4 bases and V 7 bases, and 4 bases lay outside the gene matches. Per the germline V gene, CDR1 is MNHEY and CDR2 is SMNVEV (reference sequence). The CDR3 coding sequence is TGTGCCAGCATTGCAGGGGGCGCAGATACGCAGTATTTT. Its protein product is CASIAGGADTQYF.

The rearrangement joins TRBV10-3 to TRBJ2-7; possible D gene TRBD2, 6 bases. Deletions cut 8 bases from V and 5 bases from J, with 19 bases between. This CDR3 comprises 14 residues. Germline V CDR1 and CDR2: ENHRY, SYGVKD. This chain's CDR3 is CAIFFPGLQDEQYF. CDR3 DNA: TGTGCCATCTTCTTCCCGGGACTCCAGGACGAGCAGTACTTC.

CDR3 sequence (DNA): TGTGCCACGAAGACGGGACAGGGGGGCGGGACAAGGCAGTACTTC. Residues: CATKTGQGGGTRQYF. V gene TRBV19 combines with J gene TRBJ2-7, with 11 bases that match TRBD1. Germline V CDR1 and CDR2: LNHDA, SQIVND (reference sequence). The CDR3 covers 15 residues. Trimming at V came to 10 bases and at J to 9 bases, leaving 17 bases not matched to a gene.

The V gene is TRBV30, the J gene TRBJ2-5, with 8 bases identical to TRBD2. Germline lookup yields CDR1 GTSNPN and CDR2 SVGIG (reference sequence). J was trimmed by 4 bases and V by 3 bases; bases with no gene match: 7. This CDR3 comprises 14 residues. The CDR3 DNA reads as TGTGCCTGGAGCTCAGCGGGAGTTCCAGAGACCCAGTACTTC. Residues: CAWSSAGVPETQYF.

For the CDR3, the DNA is TGTGCCAGCAGCCCCCTCGGGCTAGCGGTCACAGATACGCAGTATTTT. Amino acid sequence: CASSPLGLAVTDTQYF. The V call is TRBV5-6, the J call TRBJ2-3; 7 positions match TRBD2. The CDR3 is made up of 16 amino acids. The trim removed 4 bases at V and 2 bases at J, leaving 10 bases unmatched. Germline lookup yields CDR1 SGHDT and CDR2 YYEEEE. Filled out from reference TRBV5-6 and TRBJ2-3, the complete variable domain reads DAGVTQSPTHLIKTRGQQVTLRCSPKSGHDTVSWYQQALGQGPQFIFQYYEEEERQRGNFPDRFSGHQFPNYSSELNVNALLLGDSALYLCASSPLGLAVTDTQYFGPGTRLTVL.

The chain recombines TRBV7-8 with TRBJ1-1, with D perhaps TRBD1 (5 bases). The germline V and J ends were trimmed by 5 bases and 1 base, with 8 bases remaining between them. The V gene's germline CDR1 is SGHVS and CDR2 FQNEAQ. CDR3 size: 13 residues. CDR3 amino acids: CASSVQENTEAFF. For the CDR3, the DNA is TGTGCCAGCAGCGTACAGGAGAACACTGAAGCTTTCTTT.

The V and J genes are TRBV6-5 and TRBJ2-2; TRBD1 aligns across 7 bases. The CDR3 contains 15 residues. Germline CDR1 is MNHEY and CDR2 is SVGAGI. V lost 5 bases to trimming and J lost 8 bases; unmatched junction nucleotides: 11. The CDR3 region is CASSRNRGASGELFF. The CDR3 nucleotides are TGTGCCAGCAGTCGTAACAGGGGCGCAAGTGGGGAGCTGTTTTTT.

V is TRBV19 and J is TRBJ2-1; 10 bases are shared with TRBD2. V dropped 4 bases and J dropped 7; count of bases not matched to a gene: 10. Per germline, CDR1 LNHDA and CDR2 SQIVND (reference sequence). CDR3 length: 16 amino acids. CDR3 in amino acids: CASSRWTSGSNNEQFF. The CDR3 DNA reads TGTGCCAGTAGTAGGTGGACTAGCGGATCTAATAATGAGCAGTTCTTC. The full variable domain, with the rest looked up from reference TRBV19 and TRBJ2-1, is DGGITQSPKYLFRKEGQNVTLSCEQNLNHDAMYWYRQDPGQGLRLIYYSQIVNDFQKGDIAEGYSVSREKKESFPLTVTSAQKNPTAFYLCASSRWTSGSNNEQFFGPGTRLTVL.

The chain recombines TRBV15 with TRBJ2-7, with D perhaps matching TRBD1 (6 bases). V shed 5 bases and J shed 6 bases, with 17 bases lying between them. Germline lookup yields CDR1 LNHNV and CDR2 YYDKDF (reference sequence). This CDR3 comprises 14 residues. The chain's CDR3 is CATSLDRTAVEQYF. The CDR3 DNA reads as TGTGCCACCAGCCTTGACCGGACAGCCGTCGAGCAGTACTTC.

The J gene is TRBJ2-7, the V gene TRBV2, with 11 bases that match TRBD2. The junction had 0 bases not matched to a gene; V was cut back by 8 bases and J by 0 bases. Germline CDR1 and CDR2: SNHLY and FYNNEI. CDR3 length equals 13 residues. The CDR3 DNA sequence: TGTGCCAGCGGGACTAGCGGCTCCTACGAGCAGTACTTC. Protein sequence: CASGTSGSYEQYF.

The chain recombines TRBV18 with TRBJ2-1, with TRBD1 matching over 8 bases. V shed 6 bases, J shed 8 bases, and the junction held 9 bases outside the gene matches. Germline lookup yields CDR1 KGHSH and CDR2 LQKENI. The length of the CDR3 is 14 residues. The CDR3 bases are TGTGCCAGCTCCCGTCAGGGGGCGGTCGATGAGCAGTTCTTC. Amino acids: CASSRQGAVDEQFF.

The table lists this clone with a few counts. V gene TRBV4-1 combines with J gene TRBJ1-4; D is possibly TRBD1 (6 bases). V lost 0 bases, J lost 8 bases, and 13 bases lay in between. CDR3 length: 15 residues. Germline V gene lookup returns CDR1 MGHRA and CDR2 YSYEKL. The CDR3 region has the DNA TGCGCCAGCAGCCAAGACGAGGACAGAGGGGAAAAACTGTTTTTT. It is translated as CASSQDEDRGEKLFF.

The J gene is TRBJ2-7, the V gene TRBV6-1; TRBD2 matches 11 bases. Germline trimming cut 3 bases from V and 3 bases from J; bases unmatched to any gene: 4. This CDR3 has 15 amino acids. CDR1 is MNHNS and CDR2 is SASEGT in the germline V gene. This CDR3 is CASSDSGRGIYEQYF. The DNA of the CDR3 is TGTGCCAGCAGTGATAGCGGGAGGGGAATCTACGAGCAGTACTTC.

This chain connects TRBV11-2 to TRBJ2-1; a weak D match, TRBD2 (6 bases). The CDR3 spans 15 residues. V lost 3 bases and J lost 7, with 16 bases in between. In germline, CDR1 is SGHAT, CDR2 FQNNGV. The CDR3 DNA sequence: TGTGCCAGCAGCTTGACGGGAGTACGGGGAAATGAGCAGTTCTTC. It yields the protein CASSLTGVRGNEQFF.

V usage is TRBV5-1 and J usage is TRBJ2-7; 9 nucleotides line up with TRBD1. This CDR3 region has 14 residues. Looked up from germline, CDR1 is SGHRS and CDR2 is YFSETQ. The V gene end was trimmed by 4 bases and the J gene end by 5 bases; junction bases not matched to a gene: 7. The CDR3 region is CASSQGQGPHEQYF. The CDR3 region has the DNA TGCGCCAGCAGCCAGGGACAGGGTCCCCACGAGCAGTACTTC.

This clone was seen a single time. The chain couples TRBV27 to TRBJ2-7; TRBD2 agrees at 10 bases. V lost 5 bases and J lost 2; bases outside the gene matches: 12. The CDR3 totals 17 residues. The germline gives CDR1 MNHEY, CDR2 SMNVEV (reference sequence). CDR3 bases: TGTGCCAGCAGTCCCCCCCGCGGGACTAGCGCGACCTACGAGCAGTACTTC. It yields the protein CASSPPRGTSATYEQYF.

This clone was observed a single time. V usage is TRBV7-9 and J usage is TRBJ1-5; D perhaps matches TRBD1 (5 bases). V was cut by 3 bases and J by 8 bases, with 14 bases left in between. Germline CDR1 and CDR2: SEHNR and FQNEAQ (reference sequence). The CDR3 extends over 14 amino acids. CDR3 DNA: TGTGCCAGCAGCTTCGGAGCGGGGACGGAGCCCCAGCATTTT. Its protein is CASSFGAGTEPQHF.

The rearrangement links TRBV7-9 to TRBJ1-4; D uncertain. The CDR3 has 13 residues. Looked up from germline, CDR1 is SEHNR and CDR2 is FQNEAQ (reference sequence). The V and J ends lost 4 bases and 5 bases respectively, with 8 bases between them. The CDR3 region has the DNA TGTGCCAGCAGCTCGGACTCAAATGAAAAACTGTTTTTT. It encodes CASSSDSNEKLFF.